This T cell receptor beta chain stems from a study of T cell repertoires in ileal Crohn's disease. As for time point: neoterminal ileum biopsy at postoperative endoscopy, about 6 months after surgery. The table came from immunoSEQ multiplex PCR; TCRdb's copy has only in-frame clones and leaves some out. There are about 62,000 clones in the sample; roughly nine tenths occur only once, and around 2.1% lies in the top ten. Per germline, CDR1 MDHEN and CDR2 SYDVKM. This CDR3 has 16 amino acids. With V trimmed by 4 bases and J by 2 bases, 7 bases remained unmatched. Source material: ileal tissue. The gene calls are TRBV28 and TRBJ2-3; the match to TRBD1 covers 9 bases. This TCR was recovered from an adult with Crohn's disease. In nucleotides, the CDR3 is TGTGCCAGCAGTTCTAACAGGGGGCTTATCACAGATACGCAGTATTTT. It encodes CASSSNRGLITDTQYF. The full variable domain, rest sourced from reference TRBV28 and TRBJ2-3, is DVKVTQSSRYLVKRTGEKVFLECVQDMDHENMFWYRQDPGLGLRLIYFSYDVKMKEKGDIPEGYSVSREKKERFSLILESASTNQTSMYLCASSSNRGLITDTQYFGPGTRLTVL.